This is a list of T cell receptor beta chains from one sample in a study of blood T cells in healthy people across ages. TCRdb re-analysed the 5' RACE reads in MiXCR, keeping a single row per CDR3 protein. The data show about 970,000 distinct CDR3 sequences, roughly 51% seen once. The source material was blood. Source of these receptors: a woman aged 55-69 years in good health. Both conserved end residues are part of each CDR3. A D gene is named only where the DNA matches it firmly. Not every row has a clone size; where given, it reads once, few, many or a size class.

size	V	J	D	DNA	CDR3
NA	TRBV10-2	TRBJ2-1	NA	TGCGCCAGCAGTGATCGGGGCTTCAATGAGCAGTTCTTC	CASSDRGFNEQFF
NA	TRBV20-1	TRBJ2-5	NA	TGCAGTGCTAGAGACTTGGCAGGGTGGGTGGAGACCCAGTACTTC	CSARDLAGWVETQYF
NA	TRBV2	TRBJ1-2	TRBD1	TGTGCCAGCAGTGTTCTAACAGGGGGCCGGGATGGCTACACCTTC	CASSVLTGGRDGYTF
NA	TRBV5-4	TRBJ1-2	NA	TGTGCCAGCAGCTTGGGGGTAACGGGGGCGAACTATGGCTACACCTTC	CASSLGVTGANYGYTF
NA	TRBV7-9	TRBJ2-3	NA	TGTGCCAGCAGCTTCCGGGAGTCGGGGGAAGATACGCAGTATTTT	CASSFRESGEDTQYF
NA	TRBV27	TRBJ2-4	TRBD2	TGTGCCAGCAGTTTAGGGGGGGCCGGGACTAGCGGGAGAGGGAGCAACATTCAGTACTTC	CASSLGGAGTSGRGSNIQYF
NA	TRBV6-5	TRBJ2-6	NA	TGTGCCAGCACCCGTGGGAATTCTGGGGCCAACGTCCTGACTTTC	CASTRGNSGANVLTF
few	TRBV29-1	TRBJ2-7	NA	TGCAGCGTAATGCCCGCAGGGGCGGGCGAGCAGTACTTC	CSVMPAGAGEQYF
NA	TRBV6-1	TRBJ1-6	NA	TGTGCCAGCAGTGAAATCAGTGCAGACTCACCCCTCCACTTT	CASSEISADSPLHF
NA	TRBV30	TRBJ2-3	NA	TGTGCCTGGAGGCTTCAGGGCGATACGCAGTATTTT	CAWRLQGDTQYF
NA	TRBV29-1	TRBJ2-3	TRBD2	TGCAGCGTTGAATGGGGACTAGCGGGAAGGCCCCCAAACACAGATACGCAGTATTTT	CSVEWGLAGRPPNTDTQYF
NA	TRBV11-3	TRBJ2-1	TRBD1	TGTGCCAGCAGCTCCCACAGGGGGAAAAACAATGAGCAGTTCTTC	CASSSHRGKNNEQFF
once	TRBV27	TRBJ1-1	TRBD1	TGTGCCAGCAGTTTAACAGGGACAGGGACTACTGAAGCTTTCTTT	CASSLTGTGTTEAFF
NA	TRBV6-5	TRBJ2-3	TRBD1	TGTGCCAGCAGTGTACAGGGGGCGCGCACAGATACGCAGTATTTT	CASSVQGARTDTQYF
few	TRBV4-1	TRBJ2-1	NA	TGCGCCAGCAGCCAAGCCATTCGGGTGCGGGGAAGGCACAATGAGCAGTTCTTC	CASSQAIRVRGRHNEQFF
once	TRBV28	TRBJ2-7	TRBD1	TGTGCCAGCAGTTCCGGGACAGGCCTTCCCGAGCAGTACTTC	CASSSGTGLPEQYF
few	TRBV6-5	TRBJ1-4	NA	TGTGCCAGCAGTTACTCGGGGGAGGGGAGTGAAAAACTGTTTTTT	CASSYSGEGSEKLFF
NA	TRBV7-2	TRBJ1-5	NA	TGTGCCAGCAGCTTATATTTACGTCAGGCCCAGCATTTT	CASSLYLRQAQHF